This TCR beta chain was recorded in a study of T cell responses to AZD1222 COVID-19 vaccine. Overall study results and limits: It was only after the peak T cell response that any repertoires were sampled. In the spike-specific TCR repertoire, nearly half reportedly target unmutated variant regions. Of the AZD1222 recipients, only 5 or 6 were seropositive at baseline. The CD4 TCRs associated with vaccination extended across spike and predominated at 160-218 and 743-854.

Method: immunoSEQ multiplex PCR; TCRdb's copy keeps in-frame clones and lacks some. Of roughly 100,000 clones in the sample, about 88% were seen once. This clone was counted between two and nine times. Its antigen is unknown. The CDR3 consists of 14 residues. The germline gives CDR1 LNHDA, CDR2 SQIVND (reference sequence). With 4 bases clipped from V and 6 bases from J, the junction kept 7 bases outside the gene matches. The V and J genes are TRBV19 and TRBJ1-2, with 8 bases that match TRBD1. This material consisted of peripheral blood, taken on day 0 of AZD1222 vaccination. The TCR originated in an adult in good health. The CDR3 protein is CASSTTDRVHGYTF. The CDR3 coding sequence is TGTGCCAGTAGTACAACGGACAGGGTCCATGGCTACACCTTC.